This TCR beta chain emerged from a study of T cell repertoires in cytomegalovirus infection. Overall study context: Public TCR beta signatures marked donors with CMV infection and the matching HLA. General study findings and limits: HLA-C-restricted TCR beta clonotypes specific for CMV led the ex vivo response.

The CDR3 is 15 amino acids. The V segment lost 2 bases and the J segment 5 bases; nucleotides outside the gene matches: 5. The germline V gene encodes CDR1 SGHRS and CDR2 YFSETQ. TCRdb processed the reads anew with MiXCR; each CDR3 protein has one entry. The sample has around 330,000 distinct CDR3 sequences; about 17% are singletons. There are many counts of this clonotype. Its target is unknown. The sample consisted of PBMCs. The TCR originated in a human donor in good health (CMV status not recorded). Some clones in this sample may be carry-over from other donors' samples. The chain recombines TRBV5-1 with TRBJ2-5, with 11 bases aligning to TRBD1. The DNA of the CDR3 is TGCGCCAGCAGCTTCCGGACAGGGGGCGCGGAGACCCAGTACTTC. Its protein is CASSFRTGGAETQYF.